This T cell receptor (beta chain) was captured in a study of CD8 T cells in Susac syndrome (dated by TCRdb to between 2017 and 2020). Notes on the research overall: The study used repertoire sequencing to test whether antigen drove CD8+ T cell activation and differentiation in Susac syndrome. The clonality of the CD8+ T cell repertoire was compared across about a dozen healthy donors, some 14 Susac syndrome patients and under 18 multiple sclerosis patients.

The study at large found these results: The TCR sequencing and HLA analysis was acknowledged to have included a relatively small number of individuals.

RNA was extracted with the RNeasy kit and roughly 0.45 to 1 ug was reverse transcribed using random hexamers. The immunoSEQ multiplex PCR assay, covering 54 Vbeta and 13 Jbeta segments, was used to amplify TCR beta CDR3 regions. PCR amplification bias was corrected by using a synthetic template baseline for primer optimization and computational correction. Per the original workflow: Reads were assigned to V, D and J genes according to IMGT and analyzed in immunoSEQ Analyzer, with only productive sequences retained. Clonality was computed as one minus Shannon entropy normalized by log2 of the number of productive unique sequences. Public and private clones were assessed among the 100 most prevalent clones of each patient and control. Susac-specific clones were defined as absent from healthy and MS cohorts, 850 to 1,300 published viral clones and other ImmuneACCESS disease sequences. TCRdb's own reprocessing of the public reads used fastp at Q25 and MiXCR and kept productive beta chains. Here each entry gathers all rows of one CDR3 protein and keeps the most common genes and DNA. For this entry, the V and J calls and clone size follow TCRdb and not the study's own pipeline. Here the sample has about 300,000 distinct CDR3 sequences; 85% occur a single time. The top ten clones comprise approximately 0.2% of the sample.

Peripheral blood CD8+ and CD4+ T cells from healthy donors, Susac syndrome patients and multiple sclerosis patients were profiled using high-throughput TCR beta sequencing. Treatment-naive patients with stable or active relapsing-remitting disease fulfilling revised McDonald criteria were used as multiple sclerosis controls. CD8+ TEMRA cells were enriched by FACS, while bulk CD8+ and CD4+ T cells were purified by magnetic negative isolation. Blood was drawn into EDTA tubes, processed within 24 hours, and PBMCs were isolated by density gradient centrifugation. PBMCs intended for TCR sequencing were frozen in liquid nitrogen and were later thawed in a 37 degrees C water bath. The sorted or isolated CD4+, CD8+ and CD8+ TEMRA cells had a purity of 90% or higher. The CDR3 holds 14 amino acids from the cysteine to the phenylalanine. The only DNA kept is the CDR3, 42 bases in frame from the first base. From the germline V gene, CDR1 is MNHEY and CDR2 is SVGAGI. The V and J ends are trimmed by 5 bases and 2 bases, leaving 13 bases between them.

This clonotype came up once. Its recognized antigen is unknown. Base qualities are not provided; no much larger clone lies one nucleotide away. One read provides weak support. Sequenced material: CD8+ T cells from PBMCs. This receptor was taken from a human donor with multiple sclerosis. The sequence joins TRBV6-5 to TRBJ2-7; the best D guess is TRBD2, with 6 bases matching. The base sequence is TGTGCCAGCAGTATCCGGGACTTGGCCTACGAGCAGTACTTC. It translates as CASSIRDLAYEQYF.